This T cell receptor beta chain emerged from a study of blood T cells in healthy people across ages. A second roughly 6 to 11 cycle PCR used barcoded and J-beta primers. TCRdb recomputed calls from the 5' RACE reads with MiXCR, one row per CDR3 protein. The table lists around 900,000 distinct CDR3 sequences, approximately 50% of them singletons. Whole-study findings and limits: Strong correlation linked observed beta diversity and percent naive T cells.

PBMCs, at least 6 million per sample, were isolated. Germline lookup yields CDR1 SGHDT and CDR2 YYEEEE. The CDR3 has 15 residues. V lost 0 bases and J 4 bases, leaving 14 bases between the germline ends. This clonotype was seen a few times. Its specificity is not known. The receptor's source is an older woman in good health. Sequencing was done on a sample of blood. This chain uses TRBV5-6 with TRBJ2-7; weak D call: TRBD1 (5 bases). CDR3 nucleotide sequence: TGTGCCAGCAGCTTGGGCGGACATGGGCCTTACGAGCAGTACTTC. Translation: CASSLGGHGPYEQYF.